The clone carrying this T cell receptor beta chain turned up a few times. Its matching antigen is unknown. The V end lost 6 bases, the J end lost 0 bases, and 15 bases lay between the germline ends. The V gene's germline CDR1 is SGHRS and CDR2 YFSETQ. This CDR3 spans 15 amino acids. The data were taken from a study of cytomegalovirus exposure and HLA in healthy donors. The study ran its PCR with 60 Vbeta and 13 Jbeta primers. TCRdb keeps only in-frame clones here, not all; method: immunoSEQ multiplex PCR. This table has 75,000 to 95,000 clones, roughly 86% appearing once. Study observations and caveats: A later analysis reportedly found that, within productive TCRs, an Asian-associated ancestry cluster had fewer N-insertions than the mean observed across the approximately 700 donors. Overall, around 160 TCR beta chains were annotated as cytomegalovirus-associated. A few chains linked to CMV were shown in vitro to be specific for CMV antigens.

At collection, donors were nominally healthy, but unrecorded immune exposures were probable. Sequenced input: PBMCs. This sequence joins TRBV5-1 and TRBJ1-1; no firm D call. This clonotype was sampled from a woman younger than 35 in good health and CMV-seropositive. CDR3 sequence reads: CASKSQSQVNTEAFF. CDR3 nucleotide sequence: TGCGCCAGCAAGTCTCAAAGTCAGGTGAACACTGAAGCTTTCTTT.